This TCR beta chain emerged from a study of shared clonotypes between healthy human individuals. Regarding the study as a whole: Naive subsets, compared against memory subsets, generally had larger estimated richness values. Clonotype sharing levels among donors were expected to vary with sequencing depth.

About this clone itself: Its antigen is still unknown.

Per the study methods: Sequence data from immunoSEQ were junction-only and lacked quality scores; consequently, filtering differed. Sequenced by immunoSEQ multiplex PCR; TCRdb stores in-frame clones only, minus some. V and J calls plus clone size are reproduced from that table; the DNA served to infer D and trimming. The sample shows some 2,100,000 clones, approximately 95% of them seen only once. The study separated CD4+ cells into CD45RA+ naive and CD45RA-negative memory subsets. The CDR3 is 16 amino acids. Germline V gives CDR1 MNHNY, CDR2 SVGAGI (reference sequence). V trimming: 5 bases; J trimming: 2 bases; junction bases outside the gene matches: 11.

This receptor was taken from a man between 18 and 35 years old in good health. The sequencing input was naive CD4+ T cells sorted from blood. The subset was: CD45RA+ positively selected. The V and J genes are TRBV6-6 and TRBJ2-7, with 8 bases aligning to TRBD1. CDR3 sequence (DNA): TGTGCCAGCAGTGCTTACCGAGGGACAGGAGCCTACGAGCAGTACTTC. Protein: CASSAYRGTGAYEQYF.